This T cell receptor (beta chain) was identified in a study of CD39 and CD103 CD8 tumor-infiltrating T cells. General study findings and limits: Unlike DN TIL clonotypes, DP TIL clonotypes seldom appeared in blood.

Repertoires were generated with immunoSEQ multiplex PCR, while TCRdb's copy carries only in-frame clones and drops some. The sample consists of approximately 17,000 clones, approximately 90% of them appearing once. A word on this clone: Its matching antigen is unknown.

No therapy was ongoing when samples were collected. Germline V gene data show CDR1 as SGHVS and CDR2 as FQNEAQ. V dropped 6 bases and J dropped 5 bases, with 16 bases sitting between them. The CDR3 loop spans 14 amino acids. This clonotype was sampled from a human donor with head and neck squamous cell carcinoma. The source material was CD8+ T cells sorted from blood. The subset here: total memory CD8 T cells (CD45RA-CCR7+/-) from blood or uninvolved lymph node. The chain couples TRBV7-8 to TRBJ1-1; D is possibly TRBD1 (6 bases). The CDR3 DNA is TGTGCCAGCAGAGCCGGGAGGGGGAATACTGAAGCTTTCTTT. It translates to CASRAGRGNTEAFF.